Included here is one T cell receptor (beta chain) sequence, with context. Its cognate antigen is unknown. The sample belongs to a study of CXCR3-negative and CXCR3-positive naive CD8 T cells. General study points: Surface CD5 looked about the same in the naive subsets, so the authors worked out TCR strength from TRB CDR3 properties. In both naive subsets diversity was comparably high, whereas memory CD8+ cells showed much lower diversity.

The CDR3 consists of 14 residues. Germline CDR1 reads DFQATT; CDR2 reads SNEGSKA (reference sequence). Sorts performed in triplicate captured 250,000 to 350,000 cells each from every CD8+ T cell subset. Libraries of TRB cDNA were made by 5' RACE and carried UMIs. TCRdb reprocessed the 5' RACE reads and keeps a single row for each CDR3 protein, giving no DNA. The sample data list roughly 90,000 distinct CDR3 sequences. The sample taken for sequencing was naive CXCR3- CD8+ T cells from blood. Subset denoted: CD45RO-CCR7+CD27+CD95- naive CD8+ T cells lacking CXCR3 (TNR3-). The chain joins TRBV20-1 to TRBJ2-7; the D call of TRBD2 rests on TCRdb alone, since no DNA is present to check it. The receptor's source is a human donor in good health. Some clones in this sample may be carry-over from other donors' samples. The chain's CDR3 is CSATLLAGGYEQYF.